The source of this TCR beta chain is a study of beta chain features in type 1 diabetes (dated by TCRdb to the late 2010s). As for the study more broadly: Patients and healthy donors did not differ in mean age, gender distribution, total cell number or subset yield. Whereas all 28 donors provided naive and central memory subsets, regulatory and stem cell-like memory subsets were isolated from just 8 patients and about 8 healthy donors. The study compared TCRB repertoires of sorted circulating CD4+ T cell subsets between recently diagnosed type 1 diabetes patients and matched healthy donors. A total of 107,917,701 sorted cells were examined across all samples, and a strong correlation was observed between cell number per subset and RNA yield.

The High Capacity cDNA Reverse Transcription Kit was used to reverse transcribe all of the isolated RNA, meaning that expressed TCRB transcripts were what got sequenced. Naive, central memory and regulatory T cell samples underwent deep immunoSEQ sequencing, averaging around 4 million total reads per sample. Sorted cells were lysed in RLT buffer and RNA was extracted with DNase-treated RNeasy Micro or Mini kits, depending on cell number. To prevent cross-contamination, each cell subset was processed individually, whereas patient and healthy donor samples were processed jointly. Using the immunoSEQ multiplex PCR, TCRB sequences were amplified from cDNA into 87-bp fragments spanning the CDR3 region. Amplicons were sequenced on the Illumina HiSeq platform. The authors' analysis ran thus. PCR bias was computationally corrected using synthetic template baselines, reads within Hamming distance 2 were collapsed, and singletons that could not be merged were discarded. Reads were aligned against IMGT to assign V, D and J genes, CDR3 length and insertions or deletions at six rearrangement sites. Clonotype counts were normalized to sorted cell number within each subset before computing true diversity and Gini coefficients with the tcR R package. The overlap coefficient, calculated on TCRB nucleotide sequences, was used to measure repertoire sharing. TCRdb mirrors the immuneACCESS table, restricted to in-frame sequences. Some clones are absent from its copies; in checked studies, under half trace to an unresolved V gene, and the reason for the others is unknown. Clone size and the V and J calls come from that table; the DNA yielded D and trimming. Here the sample has about 320,000 clones; 14% occur a single time. The leading ten clones occupy roughly 6.7% of the sample.

About this clone: It has no known antigen specificity. No base qualities exist here, and no much larger clone lies one base off it.

What the research found in general, with its limitations: PCR may preferentially amplify shorter templates, but because patient and control samples were amplified and corrected together, any resulting skew would affect both groups equally. Naive, central memory and regulatory TCRB repertoires appeared to be more similar among patients than among healthy donors. Patients with type 1 diabetes made fewer insertions and deleted more nucleotides at VDJ recombination sites, implying thymic rearrangement abnormalities. Because cDNA was sequenced instead of genomic DNA, activated cells with high expression could be over-represented, although the groups did not differ in activation or CD3 levels. In all four CD4+ subsets, TCRB CDR3 length was moderately but significantly shorter in type 1 diabetes patients. Because small numbers of individuals were included in the HLA sub-analyses, any influence of HLA type on TCRB rearrangement was left unresolved.

A single peripheral blood draw of approximately 100 mL on average was collected from each donor into heparinised tubes. Naive, central memory, regulatory and stem cell-like memory CD4+ T cells were sorted on a BD FACSAria II using a panel including CD45RO, CCR7, CD25, CD127, CD95 and CD27. All sorted populations exceeded 95% purity. PBMCs were isolated right away by Lymphoprep density gradient centrifugation and were stained directly, without culture. To minimize batch effects, samples were stained and sorted in pairs, one healthy donor with one patient per experiment. The receptor was derived from a man in his thirties or forties in good health. Sequenced: central memory CD4+ T cells from blood.

The CDR3 has the sequence CASMGPPEDEKLFF. In nucleotides, the sequence is TGCGCCAGCATGGGGCCGCCGGAGGATGAAAAACTGTTTTTT. The sequence links TRBV5-1 to TRBJ1-4; possibly the D gene is TRBD1, per 5 matching bases. The V and J ends are trimmed by 6 bases and 6 bases, leaving 15 bases between them. As encoded in the germline V gene, CDR1 is SGHRS while CDR2 is YFSETQ. Reading from cysteine to phenylalanine, the CDR3 counts 14 amino acids. Just the 42-base CDR3 DNA is kept, in frame starting at base 1.